This T cell receptor (beta chain) was sequenced in a study of shared clonotypes between healthy human individuals. Overall study results and limits: Relative to memory subsets, naive subsets generally showed larger estimated richness. Rarefaction indicated that sorted-subset sequencing remained incomplete although depth was large. Blood was the sole source, and tissue repertoires probably differ.

TCRdb keeps only in-frame clones here, not all; method: immunoSEQ multiplex PCR. Among approximately 2,200,000 clones listed, 85% to 95% were seen once. With regard to this clone: Antigen: not known.

V shed 3 bases and J shed 0 bases, with 17 bases lying between them. This CDR3 is 17 amino acids long. CDR1 and CDR2 from the germline V gene are SGDLS and YYNGEE. Selected positively for CCR7 and CD45RO-negative, naive CD8 cells excluded terminally differentiated effector memory CD45RA+ cells. The sample taken for sequencing was naive CD8+ T cells from PBMCs. The receptor was isolated from a man younger than 30 in good health. Some clones in this sample may be carry-over from other donors' samples. This rearrangement joins TRBV9 to TRBJ2-3, with D hard to call. CDR3 bases: TGTGCCAGCAGCGGGGTGCAGAGACTCTCTAGCACAGATACGCAGTATTTT. Amino acid sequence: CASSGVQRLSSTDTQYF.